This T cell receptor beta chain was captured by sequencing in a study of blood T cell repertoires in COVID-19. Overall study context: Some COVID-19 samples were acute and others convalescent; all came from the United States, Italy and Spain. From T cells, B-cell-depleted T cells, or PBMCs came the material, which was cDNA or gDNA.

Original methodology: Amplification from reference gene primers served as the basis for estimated nucleated cell counts. Generated by immunoSEQ multiplex PCR, the TCRdb table keeps only in-frame clones and is missing some. Clone size and the V and J calls come from that table; the DNA yielded D and trimming. The sample yields 200,000 or so clones, roughly 85% seen once. The clonotype comes from a human donor with active or convalescent COVID-19. The donor label of this sample is uncertain. Sequences were obtained from peripheral blood.

CDR3 protein: CARNQSVRETGPLPTSSGNTIYF. CDR3 nucleotide sequence: TGTGCCAGAAATCAGTCCGTCCGGGAGACAGGGCCATTACCTACGAGCTCTGGAAACACCATATATTTT. This chain connects TRBV5-3 to TRBJ1-3, with 7 bases fitting TRBD1. TRBV5-3 is assigned to the ORF class and has an uncertain function. Unmatched junction bases numbered 30, after V lost 6 bases and J lost 0 bases. The CDR3 is made up of 23 amino acids.